This passage covers 17 T cell receptor beta chains from one sample sequenced in a study of brain T cells in children with intractable seizures. Method: immunoSEQ multiplex PCR; TCRdb's copy keeps in-frame clones and lacks some. The profile shows roughly 120,000 clones, approximately 94% of them singletons. Source: peripheral blood, taken at surgery. All receptors come from a boy younger than two with hemimegalencephaly and intractable seizures.

CDR3 in amino acids: CASGPPEYNEQFF. CDR3 sequence (DNA): TGTGCTAGTGGTCCCCCCGAGTACAATGAGCAGTTCTTC. J is TRBJ2-1 and V is TRBV12-5, with D unresolved. Trimming pared 5 bases from V and 4 bases from J, leaving 9 bases between. This CDR3 has 13 residues. Germline-derived CDR1 and CDR2 are LGHNT and FRNRAP.

The chain combines TRBV25-1 with TRBJ1-4, with no clear D. From germline, CDR1 is MGHDK and CDR2 SYGVNS. Trimming pared 6 bases from V and 4 bases from J, leaving 9 bases between. The CDR3 is 13 residues long. CDR3 protein: CASRDTLNEKLFF. The CDR3, as DNA: TGTGCCAGCAGAGACACCCTTAATGAAAAACTGTTTTTT.

The rearrangement uses TRBV4-1 and TRBJ1-4; D might be TRBD1 (6 bases). This CDR3 spans 17 amino acids. CDR1 and CDR2 from the germline V gene are MGHRA and YSYEKL. V was shortened by 1 base and J by 5 bases, with 17 bases between the two germline ends. This chain's CDR3 is CASSQGTTGALNEKLFF. Here the CDR3 DNA reads TGCGCCAGCAGCCAAGGGACGACGGGGGCTCTGAATGAAAAACTGTTTTTT.

J is TRBJ1-6 and V is TRBV4-1, with 12 bases that match TRBD1. V lost 1 base and J lost 7; bases outside the gene matches: 5. Germline values: CDR1 MGHRA, CDR2 YSYEKL. The CDR3 has 17 residues. This chain's CDR3 is CASSQVSGTGGNSPLHF. DNA for the CDR3: TGCGCCAGCAGCCAAGTCTCTGGGACAGGGGGCAATTCACCCCTCCACTTT.

The chain employs TRBV28 and TRBJ1-2; 9 bases agree with TRBD1. With V trimmed by 6 bases and J by 6 bases, 14 bases remained unmatched. CDR1 is MDHEN and CDR2 is SYDVKM in the germline V gene. CDR3 length: 16 amino acids. The CDR3 region is CASRAITGTGFDGYTF. DNA for the CDR3: TGTGCCAGCAGAGCCATCACCGGGACAGGGTTTGATGGCTACACCTTC.

The V gene is TRBV27, the J gene TRBJ2-1, with D possibly being TRBD2 (5 bases). Germline V gene data show CDR1 as MNHEY and CDR2 as SMNVEV (reference sequence). The CDR3 runs to 15 residues. V was shortened by 2 bases and J by 0 bases, with 8 bases between the two germline ends. This CDR3 is CASSLGGGSYNEQFF. For the CDR3, the DNA is TGTGCCAGCAGTTTAGGAGGCGGCTCCTACAATGAGCAGTTCTTC.

The chain links TRBV7-9 to TRBJ2-2, with a possible D match to TRBD2 (6 bases). Germline CDR1 and CDR2: SEHNR and FQNEAQ (reference sequence). This CDR3 comprises 16 residues. Between the trimmed V and J ends, which lost 5 bases and 5 bases, there was a span of 18 bases. CDR3 coding DNA: TGTGCCAGCAGCCTGGGGTCCGGGACTCGAACCGGGGAGCTGTTTTTT. It yields the protein CASSLGSGTRTGELFF.

The chain carries TRBV19 and TRBJ2-2; D is perhaps TRBD1 or TRBD2 (6 bases each). The CDR3 has 15 residues. V was trimmed by 2 bases and J by 6 bases, leaving 13 bases between them. CDR1 and CDR2 from the germline V gene are LNHDA and SQIVND (reference sequence). This chain's CDR3 is CASSILGGLPGELFF. Here the CDR3 DNA reads TGTGCCAGTAGTATACTAGGGGGGTTGCCCGGGGAGCTGTTTTTT.

V usage is TRBV5-1 and J usage is TRBJ2-7; TRBD2 aligns across 8 bases. Germline V lookup: CDR1 SGHRS, CDR2 YFSETQ. Unmatched junction bases numbered 7, after V lost 0 bases and J lost 2 bases. CDR3 length: 16 amino acids. CDR3 nucleotides: TGCGCCAGCAGCTTGGCGGGAATAGCGGGACCCTACGAGCAGTACTTC. It is translated as CASSLAGIAGPYEQYF.

The count of this clone is one. The chain combines TRBV7-2 with TRBJ1-1, with D possibly TRBD1 on 6 matching bases. The germline V and J ends were trimmed by 4 bases and 10 bases, with 19 bases remaining between them. Germline lookup yields CDR1 SGHTA and CDR2 FQGNSA. The CDR3 totals 14 residues. CDR3 in amino acids: CASSSKTGLKLAFF. The DNA of the CDR3 is TGTGCCAGCAGCTCCAAGACAGGACTTAAGCTAGCTTTCTTT.

The rearrangement uses TRBV2 and TRBJ1-2; a possible D gene is TRBD1 (5 bases). The ends were cut back, 0 bases at V and 4 bases at J, with 15 bases in the middle. Looked up from germline, CDR1 is SNHLY and CDR2 is FYNNEI. The CDR3 has 16 residues. CDR3 amino acids: CASSEALRPTVYGYTF. For the CDR3, the DNA is TGTGCCAGCAGTGAAGCCCTACGGCCGACAGTCTATGGCTACACCTTC.

The rearrangement joins TRBV5-5 to TRBJ2-5, with D unresolved. This CDR3 contains 13 residues. V lost 0 bases, J lost 4 bases, and 7 bases lay in between. CDR1 SGHKS and CDR2 YYEKEE come from the germline V gene (reference sequence). DNA of the CDR3: TGTGCCAGCAGCTTGGCCTGGGGAGAGACCCAGTACTTC. Translating gives CASSLAWGETQYF.

The chain combines TRBV24-1 with TRBJ2-3; perhaps TRBD2 as D (6 bases). V dropped 1 base and J dropped 2 bases, with 15 bases sitting between them. Germline V lookup: CDR1 KGHDR, CDR2 SFDVKD. This CDR3 is 17 amino acids long. The CDR3: CATSDFVGGLNTDTQYF. In DNA form, the CDR3 reads TGTGCCACCAGTGATTTCGTGGGAGGCCTCAACACAGATACGCAGTATTTT.

The chain employs TRBV5-5 and TRBJ2-1; the match to TRBD2 covers 11 bases. CDR3 length: 15 amino acids. The V gene's germline CDR1 is SGHKS and CDR2 YYEKEE (reference sequence). Trimming took 3 bases from V and 4 from J; bases not matched to a gene: 3. CDR3 region: CASSSGTSGYNEQFF. The CDR3 region has the DNA TGTGCCAGCAGCTCCGGGACTAGCGGATACAATGAGCAGTTCTTC. Based on the CDR3 plus reference TRBV5-5 and TRBJ2-1, the full variable domain is DAGVTQSPTHLIKTRGQQVTLRCSPISGHKSVSWYQQVLGQGPQFIFQYYEKEERGRGNFPDRFSARQFPNYSSELNVNALLLGDSALYLCASSSGTSGYNEQFFGPGTRLTVL.

The chain has TRBV15 and TRBJ1-4, with D uncertain. Trimming stripped 3 bases from V and 4 bases from J, with 9 bases between. CDR3 length: 14 amino acids. CDR1 and CDR2 from the germline V gene are LNHNV and YYDKDF (reference sequence). The CDR3 sequence: CATSRQQFNEKLFF. The CDR3 nucleotides are TGTGCCACCAGCAGGCAACAGTTTAATGAAAAACTGTTTTTT.

The chain couples TRBV27 to TRBJ1-1, with D perhaps TRBD1 (5 bases). The CDR3 sequence is 17 residues long. The V and J ends lost 10 bases and 2 bases respectively, with 26 bases between them. Looked up from germline, CDR1 is MNHEY and CDR2 is SMNVEV (reference sequence). CDR3 DNA: TGTGCCACCAGGATGGGGAATAACAGGAACCCTAACACTGAAGCTTTCTTT. It is translated as CATRMGNNRNPNTEAFF.

The chain employs TRBV25-1 and TRBJ2-3; D might be TRBD1 or TRBD2, each matching 6 bases. The V gene lost 6 bases and the J gene lost 7 bases, with 20 bases spanning the gap. The CDR3 consists of 15 residues. Germline-derived CDR1 and CDR2 are MGHDK and SYGVNS. CDR3 coding DNA: TGTGCCAGCAGGGTAGGGGGGCCGTTAGGGTATACGCAGTATTTT. It encodes CASRVGGPLGYTQYF.